This T cell receptor beta chain appears in the sequencing data of a study of Tregs in tolerant kidney transplant recipients. Using immunoSEQ multiplex PCR, the repertoire was profiled, and TCRdb retains in-frame clones only, with some absent. The data hold 85,000 to 90,000 clones, with approximately 94% observed a single time. Study outcomes and limitations: Biological reproducibility was not directly addressed in this study.

Concerning this clone itself: Its target is not known.

The V gene lost 5 bases and the J gene lost 5 bases, with 12 bases spanning the gap. This CDR3 comprises 13 residues. Per the germline V gene, CDR1 is LNHDA and CDR2 is SQIVND (reference sequence). This sequence joins TRBV19 and TRBJ1-1; no clear D gene. The sample consisted of CD8+ T cells from blood. The TCR originated in a human donor in good health. The CDR3 is CASSAGGLTEAFF. The CDR3 coding sequence is TGTGCCAGTAGTGCAGGAGGGTTGACTGAAGCTTTCTTT.